This TCR beta chain was identified in a study of T cell responses to AZD1222 COVID-19 vaccine. The protocol was immunoSEQ multiplex PCR, while the TCRdb copy is restricted to in-frame clones and leaves out a portion. Of some 120,000 clones listed, around 85% are singletons. Analyses pooled second doses at about 4 or about 12 weeks. The germline gives CDR1 MNHEY, CDR2 SVGAGI. The CDR3 is made up of 15 amino acids. The V segment lost 2 bases and the J segment 4 bases; nucleotides outside the gene matches: 6. As regards this clone: Its antigen is as yet unknown.

Notes on the study in general: Donors were largely white British and mainly female; clonal diversity was possibly underestimated. Spike-specific TCR repertoires showed rising breadth and depth after two AZD1222 doses.

The chain is built from TRBV6-5 and TRBJ1-1; 8 bases agree with TRBD1. The receptor comes from an adult who received the AZD1222 COVID-19 vaccine. The sample consisted of peripheral blood, taken 28 days after the second AZD1222 dose. CDR3 loop: CASSYGTGRSTEAFF. CDR3 coding DNA: TGTGCCAGCAGTTACGGGACAGGTCGAAGCACTGAAGCTTTCTTT.